The sequence of this TCR beta chain was determined in a study of blood T cells in healthy people across ages. Overall study context: Per two T cells, template switching captured roughly one barcoded beta molecule. Study-wide results and limits: More naive CD4+ cells and higher diversity were found in long-lived than in aged donors. Not knowing donor CMV status may have confounded expanded clonotype changes.

PCR was performed a second time for about 7 to 11 cycles using a sample-barcoded 5' primer and a J-beta primer mix. The template-switch adaptor was a 5' adaptor with 12 random nucleotides. It tagged each cDNA molecule. Each CDR3 protein gets one entry after TCRdb re-called the 5' RACE reads with MiXCR. The sample consists of over a million distinct CDR3 sequences, roughly 45% of them appearing once. Only a few counts were recorded for this clonotype. What it binds is unknown. The germline gives CDR1 DFQATT, CDR2 SNEGSKA (reference sequence). The CDR3 is 14 amino acids. The receptor was derived from a woman in her sixties in good health. Sequenced material: blood. The chain couples TRBV20-1 to TRBJ2-5; a weak D match, TRBD1 (9 bases). The J call is uncertain, as TRBJ2-7 better fits the DNA end. Here the CDR3 DNA reads TGCAGTGCCGGGGGGGGACAGGGAGGCTACGAGCAGTACTTC. This gives the protein CSAGGGQGGYEQYF.